This entry is about one TCR beta chain. Its antigen is not known. The record originates from a study of T cell repertoires in cytomegalovirus infection. TCRdb reanalysed the reads using MiXCR and keeps one entry per CDR3 protein. This repertoire shows about 770,000 distinct CDR3 sequences, almost 30% found once; its top ten account for approximately 14%. Per the germline V gene, CDR1 is DFQATT and CDR2 is SNEGSKA (reference sequence). Trimming cost V 6 bases and J 5 bases, with 14 bases left between them. The CDR3 sequence is 13 residues long. This TCR was recovered from a human donor in good health (CMV status not recorded). Some clones in this sample may be carry-over from other donors' samples. The rearrangement joins TRBV20-1 to TRBJ1-5; TRBD1 might be the D (5 bases). The sample here was cultured CD8+ T cells from PBMCs, taken from culture after CMV antigen stimulation. The DNA of the CDR3 is TGCAGTGCCAATCCGGGGGGGGATCAGCCCCAGCATTTT. It codes for CSANPGGDQPQHF.